The present T cell receptor beta chain was sequenced within a study of T cell repertoires in cytomegalovirus infection. Study as a whole: Epitope selection comprised recently identified HLA-C-restricted CMV epitopes and well-studied HLA-B-restricted CMV epitopes. Public signatures in TCR beta pointed to CMV infection and matching HLA type.

Per the germline V gene, CDR1 is LNHNV and CDR2 is YYDKDF (reference sequence). The V gene end was trimmed by 0 bases and the J gene end by 5 bases; junction bases not matched to a gene: 12. CDR3 size: 18 residues. On this clonotype itself: Antigen specificity is unknown.

TCRdb itself ran the reads through MiXCR, one entry per CDR3 protein. Seen here are approximately 500,000 distinct CDR3 sequences, 30% to 40% observed once, and the top ten hold about 17%. This receptor was taken from a human donor in good health (CMV status not recorded). Some clones in this sample may be carry-over from other donors' samples. The chain has TRBV15 and TRBJ2-1, with 8 positions matching TRBD2. The sequenced sample was cultured PBMCs, obtained from culture after CMV antigen stimulation. CDR3 nucleotides: TGTGCCACCAGCAGAGATCTTGGGGGTAGCGGGAAAAACAATGAGCAGTTCTTC. Its translation is CATSRDLGGSGKNNEQFF. The full variable domain, with the rest looked up from reference TRBV15 and TRBJ2-1, is DAMVIQNPRYQVTQFGKPVTLSCSQTLNHNVMYWYQQKSSQAPKLLFHYYDKDFNNEADTPDNFQSRRPNTSFCFLDIRSPGLGDTAMYLCATSRDLGGSGKNNEQFFGPGTRLTVL.